Below, one T cell receptor (beta chain) is given with its context. Germline lookup yields CDR1 SEHNR and CDR2 FQNEAQ (reference sequence). Trimming removed 5 bases at V and 5 bases at J, with 24 bases between. This CDR3 contains 17 residues. The sample comes from a study of blood T cell repertoires in COVID-19. For the study at large: Donors in the United States, Italy and Spain gave samples during acute or convalescent COVID-19. Nucleic acid was either cDNA or gDNA, and it came from T cells, B-cell-depleted T cells, or PBMCs.

Clones were sequenced by immunoSEQ multiplex PCR, and TCRdb holds only the in-frame ones, with some missing. The data hold about 29,000 clones, with around 87% observed a single time. The chain uses TRBV7-9 and TRBJ2-5; possibly TRBD2 for D (6 bases). This receptor was obtained from an elderly man with acute or convalescent COVID-19. The sample consisted of peripheral blood. CDR3 sequence reads: CASSPSAVGGSWETQYF. The CDR3 nucleotides are TGTGCCAGCAGCCCATCAGCTGTGGGAGGCTCCTGGGAGACCCAGTACTTC.